This T cell receptor (beta chain) appears in the sequencing data of a study of control samples from healthy donors and cancer patients. The protocol was immunoSEQ multiplex PCR, while the TCRdb copy is restricted to in-frame clones and leaves out a portion. The table has about 55,000 clones, around 97% seen once. The CDR3 is 14 residues long. The germline V gene encodes CDR1 SGHRS and CDR2 YFSETQ. V lost 9 bases, J lost 9 bases, and 19 bases lay in between. Material for sequencing was blood. The TCR was taken from a woman aged 25 to 39 in good health. V is TRBV5-1 and J is TRBJ1-6, with TRBD1 as a possible D gene (6 bases). DNA of the CDR3: TGCGCCACCTCCGAGGGGTCAGGGGTTTCACCCCTCCACTTT. Amino acids: CATSEGSGVSPLHF. The whole variable domain, remainder taken from reference TRBV5-1 and TRBJ1-6, is KAGVTQTPRYLIKTRGQQVTLSCSPISGHRSVSWYQQTPGQGLQFLFEYFSETQRNKGNFPGRFSGRQFSNSRSEMNVSTLELGDSALYLCATSEGSGVSPLHFGNGTRLTVT.